Below, 21 T cell receptor beta chains from the same sample are listed, as sequenced in a study of T cells in women clearing cervical HPV infection. The data were produced by immunoSEQ multiplex PCR, yet TCRdb's version contains in-frame clones alone and is incomplete. Its table lists about 40,000 clones. Sequencing was done on a sample of blood buffy coat. These TCRs come from a woman aged 18 to 75 with a cervical HPV16 infection that either progressed to CIN3+ or cleared (not recorded which).

With regard to this clone: The CDR3 end is not reached by the read, which stops 3 residues before it; the germline J gene fills it in. The chain links TRBV19 to TRBJ2-2, with D possibly TRBD1 on 6 matching bases. This CDR3 region has 17 residues. CDR1 is LNHDA, CDR2 SQIVND, per germline (reference sequence). The CDR3 sequence is CASSTPPRRDKKEKLFF. The DNA read from the CDR3 is TGTGCCAGTAGTACTCCCCCCCGACGGGACAAAAAGGAAAAG.

To note about this clone: The read ends 3 residues shy of where the CDR3 ends; the end is completed using the germline J gene. The chain carries TRBV19 and TRBJ1-2; a weak D match, TRBD1 (6 bases). The length of the CDR3 is 12 residues. Germline V gene data show CDR1 as LNHDA and CDR2 as SQIVND (reference sequence). The CDR3 loop reads CASSKGGYDYTF. The sequenced part of the CDR3 DNA is TGTGCCAGTAGTAAGGGGGGGTACGAC.

To note about this clone: The sequence runs out 3 residues before the end of the CDR3; the remainder is reconstructed from the germline J gene. The genes are TRBV10-3 and TRBJ1-4, with 9 bases matching TRBD1. Germline CDR1 is ENHRY and CDR2 is SYGVKD. This CDR3 has 13 amino acids. The ends lost 8 bases at V and 4 bases at J; junction bases unmatched: 2. Here the CDR3 reads CAIGQGINEKLFF. CDR3 DNA (partial): TGTGCCATCGGACAGGGGATTAATGAAAAA.

About this clone: The read terminates 3 residues before the CDR3 end, so the remaining end is supplied by the germline J gene. This sequence joins TRBV20-1 and TRBJ2-5; D possibly corresponds to TRBD2 (5 bases). Trimming took off 5 bases at V and 5 bases at J, with 12 bases between the two ends. The CDR3 sequence is 12 residues long. The germline CDR1 and CDR2 sequences are DFQATT and SNEGSKA (reference sequence). Partial CDR3 DNA: TGCAGTGCTGCCTCGACGGGGGAGACC. Protein sequence: CSAASTGET. The whole CDR3 sequence is CSAASTGETQYF.

About this clone: With the read ending 3 residues before the CDR3 end, the germline J gene is used to fill in that end. The chain couples TRBV19 to TRBJ2-7, with 9 bases lining up with TRBD1. This CDR3 is built from 13 residues. Germline loops: CDR1 LNHDA, CDR2 SQIVND (reference sequence). J gave up 2 bases and V 8 bases, and 4 bases lay outside the gene matches. The DNA read from the CDR3 is TGTGCCAGTGCCCGACAGGGGGCCTACGAG. This translates into CASARQGAYE. The complete CDR3 reads CASARQGAYEQYF.

A remark on this clone: The read is 3 residues too short to cover the CDR3 end, so that end is filled in from the germline J gene. The chain has TRBV29-1 and TRBJ2-2, with TRBD1 identical over 8 bases. Germline V gives CDR1 SQVTM, CDR2 ANQGSEA. The CDR3 loop spans 14 amino acids. The CDR3 loop reads CSVEVTRGREKLFF. Incomplete CDR3 DNA: TGCAGCGTTGAAGTCACCAGGGGGCGAGAAAAG.

In the case of this clone: The CDR3 end lies 3 residues beyond the end of the read and is filled in from the germline J gene. This chain joins TRBV2 and TRBJ1-6; D unclear. With 2 bases removed from V and 6 bases from J, the gap between germline ends came to 8 bases. The CDR3 spans 14 residues. CDR1 is SNHLY and CDR2 is FYNNEI in the germline V gene. CDR3 sequence reads: CASSELAGNSPLHF. The CDR3 DNA, read in part, is TGTGCCAGCAGTGAACTTGCGGGTAATTCACCC.

For this clone: The read comes to an end 3 residues before the CDR3 does, leaving the germline J gene to fill in the end. V gene TRBV6-1 combines with J gene TRBJ2-7; D not resolved. The V gene's germline CDR1 is MNHNS and CDR2 SASEGT. The CDR3 runs 14 residues. The germline V and J ends were trimmed by 2 bases and 2 bases, with 10 bases remaining between them. CDR3 loop: CASSENALPYEQYF. The DNA read from the CDR3 is TGTGCCAGCAGTGAAAATGCCCTACCCTACGAG.

Worth noting for this clone: The read ends 3 residues early relative to the CDR3; the germline J gene fills the gap. The V call is TRBV19, the J call TRBJ1-2; D perhaps matches TRBD1 (5 bases). The V end was cut by 5 bases, the J end by 5 bases, with 9 bases between. The germline V gene encodes CDR1 LNHDA and CDR2 SQIVND (reference sequence). The CDR3 has 12 residues. Partial CDR3 DNA: TGTGCCAGTAGTCCCCGGGGGTATGGC. It translates to CASSPRGYG. The full CDR3 protein is CASSPRGYGYTF.

Of note for this clone: The read is 3 residues too short to cover the CDR3 end, so that end is filled in from the germline J gene. This chain links TRBV13 with TRBJ1-6; D is possibly TRBD1 (6 bases). This CDR3 is built from 15 residues. The V gene's germline CDR1 is PRHDT and CDR2 FYEKMQ (reference sequence). V lost 4 bases and J 0 bases, leaving 7 bases between the germline ends. CDR3 bases read: TGTGCCAGCAGCTCGGACAGCTCCTATAATTCACCC. This translates into CASSSDSSYNSP. The CDR3 reads in full as CASSSDSSYNSPLHF.

About this clone: The CDR3 extends 3 residues past the end of the read, so its final part is completed from the germline J gene. V and J are TRBV7-8 and TRBJ1-4, with D maybe TRBD1 (5 bases). The CDR3 is 17 amino acids. Trimming stripped 1 base from V and 5 bases from J, with 17 bases between. In germline, CDR1 is SGHVS, CDR2 FQNEAQ. This chain's CDR3 is CASSLVTRGEVNEKLFF. The DNA read from the CDR3 is TGTGCCAGCAGCTTAGTGACCCGGGGGGAAGTAAATGAAAAA.

Concerning this clone: Read data end 3 residues before the CDR3 end; the end is taken from the germline J gene. The J gene is TRBJ2-7, the V gene TRBV28, with a weak D call TRBD2 (7 bases). The CDR3 covers 15 residues. The germline CDR1 and CDR2 sequences are MDHEN and SYDVKM. V gave up 7 bases and J gave up 2 bases, with 18 bases separating them. CDR3 bases read: TGTGCCAGCATCGCTCCACAGGGAGGGACCTACGAG. Translated: CASIAPQGGTYE. The entire CDR3 sequence reads CASIAPQGGTYEQYF.

In the case of this clone: Read data end 3 residues before the CDR3 end; the end is taken from the germline J gene. The rearrangement joins TRBV19 to TRBJ1-4; a possible D gene is TRBD1 (6 bases). The germline CDR1 and CDR2 sequences are LNHDA and SQIVND (reference sequence). CDR3 length: 16 residues. V lost 11 bases and J 2 bases, leaving 21 bases between the germline ends. This CDR3 is CAVAGAISGTNEKLFF. The part of the CDR3 DNA that was read is TGTGCCGTCGCGGGGGCGATTAGTGGGACTAATGAAAAA.

Concerning this clone itself: The read gets to within 3 residues of the CDR3 end, and the germline J gene fills in the rest. The chain carries TRBV20-1 and TRBJ2-7; TRBD1 matches at 9 bases. The CDR3 extends over 13 amino acids. The V segment lost 1 base and the J segment 2 bases; nucleotides outside the gene matches: 0. The germline V gene has CDR1 DFQATT and CDR2 SNEGSKA (reference sequence). CDR3 DNA (partial): TGCAGTGCTAGAGGACAGGGGGCCTACGAG. This gives the protein CSARGQGAYE. The entire CDR3 protein reads CSARGQGAYEQYF.

In the case of this clone: Read data end 3 residues before the CDR3 end; the end is taken from the germline J gene. J is TRBJ2-1 and V is TRBV20-1, with 10 nucleotides matching TRBD2. J lost 7 bases, V lost 6 bases, and 9 bases had no gene match. The germline V gene encodes CDR1 DFQATT and CDR2 SNEGSKA (reference sequence). The CDR3 runs to 14 residues. CDR3 sequence: CSAASSGGRNEQFF. The part of the CDR3 DNA that was read is TGCAGTGCCGCATCTAGCGGGGGTAGGAATGAG.

In the case of this clone: The read finishes 3 residues shy of the CDR3 end, and the germline J gene is used to complete it. This rearrangement joins TRBV7-9 to TRBJ2-7, with D maybe TRBD1 (6 bases). The germline V gene encodes CDR1 SEHNR and CDR2 FQNEAQ (reference sequence). V shed 1 base and J shed 2 bases, with 9 bases lying between them. The CDR3 has 14 amino acids. The CDR3 DNA, read in part, is TGTGCCAGCAGCTTAGGAGGGGGTCCCTACGAG. This sequence encodes CASSLGGGPYE. Given in full, the CDR3 is CASSLGGGPYEQYF. The entire variable domain, with the rest obtained from reference TRBV7-9 and TRBJ2-7, is as follows: DTGVSQNPRHKITKRGQNVTFRCDPISEHNRLYWYRQTLGQGPEFLTYFQNEAQLEKSRLLSDRFSAERPKGSFSTLEIQRTEQGDSAMYLCASSLGGGPYEQYFGPGTRLTVT.

As for this clone: The read stops 3 residues short of the end of the CDR3; the missing end is completed from the germline J gene. The rearrangement links TRBV19 to TRBJ2-7; D not resolved. V lost 5 bases and J 0 bases, leaving 8 bases between the germline ends. The CDR3 runs 13 residues. Looked up from germline, CDR1 is LNHDA and CDR2 is SQIVND (reference sequence). CDR3 DNA (partial): TGTGCCAGTAGTCTAGGGCCCTCCTACGAG. Its protein is CASSLGPSYE. The CDR3 in its entirety is CASSLGPSYEQYF.

Points on this clone: With the read ending 3 residues before the CDR3 end, the germline J gene is used to fill in that end. The chain links TRBV6-1 to TRBJ2-2; 10 bases are a match to TRBD2. J was trimmed by 1 base and V by 1 base; bases with no gene match: 6. The CDR3 contains 18 residues. CDR1 and CDR2 from the germline V gene are MNHNS and SASEGT. CDR3 DNA (partial): TGTGCCAGCAGTGAAGTCGGTAGCGGGGGGTTGAACACCGGGGAG. It encodes CASSEVGSGGLNTGE. From start to end, the CDR3 is CASSEVGSGGLNTGELFF.

As concerns this clone: Sequencing ends 3 residues short of the CDR3 end; the germline J gene provides the rest. The chain carries TRBV5-6 and TRBJ1-2, with D possibly TRBD1 on 6 matching bases. Trimming pared 4 bases from V and 3 bases from J, leaving 13 bases between. CDR3 length: 14 residues. Looked up from germline, CDR1 is SGHDT and CDR2 is YYEEEE. The part of the CDR3 DNA that was read is TGTGCCAGCAGCGCGCGTCAGGGGTACTATGGC. Translated: CASSARQGYYG. The full CDR3 sequence reads CASSARQGYYGYTF.

A word on this clone: The read terminates 3 residues before the CDR3 end, so the remaining end is supplied by the germline J gene. The chain uses TRBV30 and TRBJ1-5, with 7 bases aligning to TRBD1. The CDR3 length is 15 residues. CDR1 is GTSNPN and CDR2 is SVGIG in the germline V gene (reference sequence). The ends lost 1 base at V and 3 bases at J; junction bases unmatched: 6. The DNA read from the CDR3 is TGTGCCTGGAGTGGGACCACAGGGGCCAATCAGCCC. This sequence encodes CAWSGTTGANQP. In full, the CDR3 is CAWSGTTGANQPQHF. Variable domain in full (rest from reference TRBV30 and TRBJ1-5): SQTIHQWPATLVQPVGSPLSLECTVEGTSNPNLYWYRQAAGRGLQLLFYSVGIGQISSEVPQNLSASRPQDRQFILSSKKLLLSDSGFYLCAWSGTTGANQPQHFGDGTRLSIL.

Turning to this clone: The read halts 3 residues ahead of the CDR3 end, with the missing end drawn from the germline J gene. This chain joins TRBV6-4 and TRBJ2-3; D is unresolved. The CDR3 has 13 amino acids. CDR1 is MRHNA and CDR2 is SNTAGT in the germline V gene. V was pared by 3 bases and J by 0 bases, with 4 bases between. CDR3 DNA (partial): TGTGCCAGCAGTGATAAAAGCACAGATACG. This gives the protein CASSDKSTDT. The full CDR3 protein is CASSDKSTDTQYF.